Presented here are 15 T cell receptor beta chains from one specimen sequenced in a study of T cell clonality in common variable immunodeficiency. TCRdb keeps only in-frame clones here, not all; method: immunoSEQ multiplex PCR. Singletons are absent from the sample, which has roughly 52,000 clones. Sequenced material: peripheral blood mononuclear cells. The receptors originated from a person aged 18 to 70 in good health.

This clone was counted only a few times. The CDR3 end lies 3 residues beyond the end of the read and is filled in from the germline J gene. This sequence joins TRBV30 and TRBJ2-4; possible D gene TRBD1, 6 bases. CDR1 is GTSNPN and CDR2 is SVGIG in the germline V gene (reference sequence). This CDR3 has 16 residues. CDR3 DNA, as far as it was read: TGTGCCTGGAGTGGTTTAAGGGGGTCGTTTAACTATGGT. Translation gives CAWSGLRGSFNYG. The whole CDR3 sequence reads CAWSGLRGSFNYGQYF.

This clone was observed many times. CDR3 DNA (partial): TGTGCCAGCAGTGAGCGGGAGACAGATACG. Its protein product is CASSERETDT. The CDR3 in its entirety is CASSERETDTQYF. The J gene is TRBJ2-3, the V gene TRBV6-4; 7 bases match TRBD2. Read sequence stops 3 residues before the CDR3 end, and the germline J gene provides the missing end. In germline, CDR1 is MRHNA, CDR2 SNTAGT. This CDR3 region has 13 residues. With 3 bases clipped from V and 3 bases from J, the junction kept 0 bases outside the gene matches.

The sample holds many counts of this clone. Coverage ceases 3 residues before the CDR3 finishes, and the germline J gene fills in the end. The rearrangement uses TRBV6-2 or TRBV6-3 and TRBJ1-5; TRBD1 is a possible D gene (6 bases). This CDR3 contains 13 residues. The germline gives CDR1 MNHEY, CDR2 SVGEGT. Trimming stripped 6 bases from V and 7 bases from J, with 13 bases between. CDR3 bases read: TGTGCCAGCAGACCCCAGGGGAGGCAGCCC. It yields the protein CASRPQGRQP. The entire CDR3 is CASRPQGRQPQHF.

A few counts support this clone. The CDR3 is cut off 3 residues early in the read; its end comes from the germline J gene. V and J are TRBV11-3 and TRBJ2-7, with D possibly TRBD2 on 5 matching bases. The germline V gene encodes CDR1 SGHNT and CDR2 YENEEA. V was shortened by 1 base and J by 0 bases, with 7 bases between the two germline ends. The CDR3 runs 14 residues. CDR3 residues: CASSLGGPSYEQYF. The DNA read from the CDR3 is TGTGCCAGCAGCTTAGGCGGGCCCTCCTACGAG. Full variable domain (outside the CDR3, taken from reference TRBV11-3 and TRBJ2-7): EAGVVQSPRYKIIEKKQPVAFWCNPISGHNTLYWYLQNLGQGPELLIRYENEEAVDDSQLPKDRFSAERLKGVDSTLKIQPAELGDSAVYLCASSLGGPSYEQYFGPGTRLTVT.

This clone was seen repeatedly, ten times or more. Sequencing ends 3 residues short of the CDR3 end; the germline J gene provides the rest. This chain uses TRBV6-2 or TRBV6-3 with TRBJ2-1; no firm D call. The V gene lost 5 bases and the J gene lost 6 bases, with 14 bases spanning the gap. This CDR3 region has 14 residues. The germline CDR1 and CDR2 sequences are MNHEY and SVGEGT. CDR3 DNA (partial): TGTGCCAGCAGTCCTCCCCGCGGTCCCAATGAG. Translation: CASSPPRGPNE. The entire CDR3 is CASSPPRGPNEQFF.

This clone came up a few times. The observed sequence ends 3 residues before the CDR3 terminus, with the missing tail filled in from the germline J gene. The chain links TRBV10-2 to TRBJ1-3; TRBD1 aligns across 9 bases. Germline values: CDR1 WSHSY, CDR2 SAAADI. The CDR3 covers 13 residues. V trimming: 5 bases; J trimming: 7 bases; junction bases outside the gene matches: 3. This chain's CDR3 is CASSPGTGNTIYF. CDR3 bases read: TGCGCCAGCAGTCCCGGGACAGGGAACACC.

At least ten counts were recorded for this clone. The read finishes 3 residues shy of the CDR3 end, and the germline J gene is used to complete it. The chain recombines TRBV28 with TRBJ2-7, with 8 bases identical to TRBD1. CDR1 is MDHEN and CDR2 is SYDVKM in the germline V gene. V gave up 5 bases and J gave up 1 base; unmatched junction bases: 7. The CDR3 covers 15 residues. The CDR3 region is CASSPDRGESYEQYF. The sequenced part of the CDR3 DNA is TGTGCCAGCAGTCCCGACAGGGGAGAATCCTACGAG.

This clone has ten or more counts. The part of the CDR3 DNA that was read is TGCAGTGCTCCCTCATCAGCTAACTATGGC. Translation: CSAPSSANYG. The full CDR3 sequence reads CSAPSSANYGYTF. The chain employs TRBV20-1 and TRBJ1-2; D is ambiguous. The read halts 3 residues ahead of the CDR3 end, with the missing end drawn from the germline J gene. With 5 bases removed from V and 0 bases from J, the gap between germline ends came to 10 bases. This CDR3 comprises 13 residues. Germline values: CDR1 DFQATT, CDR2 SNEGSKA (reference sequence).

Concerning this clone: Coverage ceases 3 residues before the CDR3 finishes, and the germline J gene fills in the end. The chain combines TRBV13 with TRBJ2-1, with D uncertain. Germline loops: CDR1 PRHDT, CDR2 FYEKMQ (reference sequence). This CDR3 region has 11 residues. V dropped 0 bases and J dropped 9 bases, with 3 bases sitting between them. CDR3 amino acids: CASSLGSEQFF. CDR3 DNA (partial): TGTGCCAGCAGCTTAGGTAGTGAG.

This clone came up many times. The read terminates 3 residues ahead of where the CDR3 ends, so the germline J gene completes it. V usage is TRBV19 and J usage is TRBJ2-1; the match to TRBD2 covers 13 bases. This CDR3 has 16 amino acids. Germline V gives CDR1 LNHDA, CDR2 SQIVND (reference sequence). Trimming took 3 bases from V and 6 from J; bases not matched to a gene: 5. The covered CDR3 bases are TGTGCCAGTAGTATTTATGGGACTAGCGGGACCAATGAG. Translated: CASSIYGTSGTNE. The full CDR3 is CASSIYGTSGTNEQFF.

This clone was seen many times. The sequence runs out 3 residues before the end of the CDR3; the remainder is reconstructed from the germline J gene. The chain combines TRBV5-1 with TRBJ2-7, with D perhaps being TRBD1 or TRBD2 (5 bases each). Germline V gives CDR1 SGHRS, CDR2 YFSETQ. V lost 2 bases to trimming and J lost 0 bases, with 15 bases between them. CDR3 length: 16 residues. CDR3 DNA (partial): TGCGCCAGCAGCTTTGGAGGACACCTGACCTCCTACGAG. Residues: CASSFGGHLTSYE. The entire CDR3 protein is CASSFGGHLTSYEQYF.

This clone was seen ten or more times. At one boundary the junction diverges from the germline segment, which might be a read error. The CDR3 end is not reached by the read, which stops 3 residues before it; the germline J gene fills it in. The chain carries TRBV5-6 and TRBJ1-2; 7 bases are shared with TRBD1. Germline CDR1 is SGHDT and CDR2 is YYEEEE. The CDR3 is 12 residues long. The CDR3 bases that were read are TGTGCCAGCAGTTTGGGGACAGCCGGC. It encodes CASSLGTAG. The entire CDR3 is CASSLGTAGYTF.

As regards this clone: The missing CDR3 end, 3 residues past where the read stops, is filled in from the germline J gene. This sequence joins TRBV5-1 and TRBJ2-1; D perhaps matches TRBD1 (5 bases). Germline V CDR1 and CDR2: SGHRS, YFSETQ. V lost 0 bases, J lost 8 bases, and 15 bases lay in between. CDR3 length: 15 residues. The CDR3 bases that were read are TGCGCCAGCAGCTTGGTGGCAGGGCTCATAGATGAG. Translated, it gives CASSLVAGLIDE. The entire CDR3 is CASSLVAGLIDEQFF.

The sequenced CDR3 bases are TGTGCCAGCAGCTTCGGGGGTTTGGGCACAGATACG. Its translation: CASSFGGLGTDT. The whole CDR3 sequence is CASSFGGLGTDTQYF. The chain links TRBV7-2 to TRBJ2-3, with TRBD2 as a possible D gene (6 bases). From the germline J gene comes the end of the CDR3, since the read stops 3 residues before it. Trimming pared 3 bases from V and 1 base from J, leaving 11 bases between. The CDR3 has 15 amino acids. The germline V gene encodes CDR1 SGHTA and CDR2 FQGNSA.

This clone appeared many times. The read is 3 residues too short to cover the CDR3 end, so that end is filled in from the germline J gene. The genes are TRBV20-1 and TRBJ1-2; D is possibly TRBD1 (6 bases). Germline V gives CDR1 DFQATT, CDR2 SNEGSKA (reference sequence). The germline V and J ends were trimmed by 6 bases and 6 bases, with 17 bases remaining between them. This CDR3 is 13 amino acids long. The covered CDR3 bases are TGCAGTGCGCTGAGAGGGGGTCGAGATGGC. Its protein product is CSALRGGRDG. The CDR3 as a whole reads CSALRGGRDGYTF.